The T cell receptor (beta chain) described here comes from a study of cytomegalovirus exposure and HLA in healthy donors. General study points: TCR beta chains numbering 164 were designated cytomegalovirus-associated.

In the PCR, 60 Vbeta and 13 Jbeta primers were used. Here immunoSEQ multiplex PCR was the method, and the copy in TCRdb shows in-frame clones only, minus some. The table records 160,000 or so clones, over 80% of them present only once. The CDR3 covers 13 residues. With 3 bases removed from V and 2 bases from J, the gap between germline ends came to 8 bases. Germline V gene data show CDR1 as LNHDA and CDR2 as SQIVND (reference sequence). This clone was seen once. Its antigen is undetermined. Sequenced input: PBMCs. The rearrangement links TRBV19 to TRBJ2-7; D unclear. This receptor was identified in a woman younger than 35 in good health and CMV-seronegative. The CDR3 here is CASSMWPPYEQYF. The CDR3 DNA is TGTGCCAGTAGTATGTGGCCTCCCTACGAGCAGTACTTC.